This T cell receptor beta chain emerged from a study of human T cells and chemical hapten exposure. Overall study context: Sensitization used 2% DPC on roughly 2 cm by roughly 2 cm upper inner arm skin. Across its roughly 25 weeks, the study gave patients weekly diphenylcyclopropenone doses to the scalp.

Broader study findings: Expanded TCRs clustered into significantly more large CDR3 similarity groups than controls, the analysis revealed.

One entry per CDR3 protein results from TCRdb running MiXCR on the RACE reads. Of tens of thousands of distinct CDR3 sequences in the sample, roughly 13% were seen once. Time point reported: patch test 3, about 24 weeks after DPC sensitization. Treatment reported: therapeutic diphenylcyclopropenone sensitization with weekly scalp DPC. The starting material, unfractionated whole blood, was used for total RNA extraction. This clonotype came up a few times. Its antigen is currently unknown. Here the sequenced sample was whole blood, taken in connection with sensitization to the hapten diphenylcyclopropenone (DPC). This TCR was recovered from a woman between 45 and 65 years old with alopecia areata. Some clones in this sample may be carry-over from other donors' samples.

CDR3 in amino acids: CASSFRLAGTYEQYF. The CDR3 DNA sequence: TGTGCCAGCAGCTTTCGCCTAGCGGGGACCTACGAGCAGTACTTC. V gene TRBV7-8 combines with J gene TRBJ2-7; 9 bases are shared with TRBD2. Trimming at V came to 3 bases and at J to 2 bases, leaving 5 bases not matched to a gene. The CDR3 has 15 residues. Germline lookup yields CDR1 SGHVS and CDR2 FQNEAQ.